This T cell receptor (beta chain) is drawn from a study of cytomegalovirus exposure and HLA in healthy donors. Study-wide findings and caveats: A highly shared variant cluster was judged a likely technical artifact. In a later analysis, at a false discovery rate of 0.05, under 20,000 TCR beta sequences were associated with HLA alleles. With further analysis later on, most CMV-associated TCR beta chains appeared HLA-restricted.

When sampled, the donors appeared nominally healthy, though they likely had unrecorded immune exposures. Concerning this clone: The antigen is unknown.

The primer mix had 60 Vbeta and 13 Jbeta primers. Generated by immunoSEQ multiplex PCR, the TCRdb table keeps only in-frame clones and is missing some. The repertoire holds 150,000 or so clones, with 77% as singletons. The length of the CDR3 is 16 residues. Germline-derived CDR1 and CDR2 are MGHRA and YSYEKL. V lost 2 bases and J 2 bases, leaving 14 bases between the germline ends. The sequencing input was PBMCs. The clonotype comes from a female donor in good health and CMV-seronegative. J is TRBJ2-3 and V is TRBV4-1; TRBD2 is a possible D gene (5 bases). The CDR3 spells CASSQTSDGITDTQYF. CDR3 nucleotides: TGCGCCAGCAGCCAAACGTCGGACGGGATCACAGATACGCAGTATTTT.